A selection of T cell receptor beta chains follows, all from one sample in a study of T cell changes during pregnancy in multiple sclerosis. TCRdb keeps only in-frame clones here, not all; method: immunoSEQ multiplex PCR. The top ten clones hold around 12% of a sample with about 17,000 clones, approximately 85% of them seen once. Sample: CD8+ T cells from peripheral blood mononuclear cells, taken after pregnancy. The receptors originated from a female donor in good health, enrolled as a control in a pregnancy study. Both conserved end residues are part of each CDR3. The D gene is left open where the match is weak. Clone size, where shown, is once, few, many, or a class for clones that have expanded.

clone size | J gene | V gene | D gene | CDR3 protein | CDR3 DNA
- | TRBJ1-5 | TRBV2 | - | CASRGRGDERKQPQHF | TGTGCCAGCAGGGGCAGGGGAGACGAGAGAAAGCAGCCCCAGCATTTT
- | TRBJ1-4 | TRBV5-6 | - | CASSLALSTGEKLFF | TGTGCCAGCAGCTTGGCCCTCTCGACGGGGGAAAAACTGTTTTTT
- | TRBJ1-2 | TRBV7-6 | - | CASSLKGGYGYTF | TGTGCCAGCAGCTTGAAGGGAGGGTATGGCTACACCTTC
- | TRBJ2-1 | TRBV7-9 | - | CASSRPSYSYNEQFF | TGTGCCAGCAGCCGTCCTAGCTACTCCTACAATGAGCAGTTCTTC
- | TRBJ2-2 | TRBV7-9 | - | CASSSSGELFF | TGTGCCAGCAGCTCGTCGGGGGAGCTGTTTTTT
- | TRBJ2-7 | TRBV27 | TRBD2 | CASSLGAGVEEQYF | TGTGCCAGCAGTTTGGGTGCGGGAGTAGAAGAGCAGTACTTC
- | TRBJ1-1 | TRBV7-9 | TRBD1 | CASSPNDRVAEAFF | TGTGCCAGCAGCCCCAATGACAGGGTGGCTGAAGCTTTCTTT
once | TRBJ2-7 | TRBV28 | - | CASSPTRDTSYEQYF | TGTGCCAGCAGTCCCACCCGGGACACATCCTACGAGCAGTACTTC
- | TRBJ1-2 | TRBV10-3 | - | CAISEEGDYGYTF | TGTGCCATCAGTGAAGAGGGGGACTATGGCTACACCTTC
- | TRBJ2-3 | TRBV27 | TRBD2 | CASSFARGGADTQYF | TGTGCCAGTTCTTTCGCCCGGGGGGGCGCAGATACGCAGTATTTT
- | TRBJ1-1 | TRBV5-6 | - | CASSFGPEAFF | TGTGCCAGCAGCTTCGGTCCTGAAGCTTTCTTT
- | TRBJ2-2 | TRBV7-2 | - | CASSFSGTGELFF | TGTGCCAGCAGCTTCTCGGGCACCGGGGAGCTGTTTTTT
- | TRBJ1-4 | TRBV28 | - | CASSIYSVGTATNEKLFF | TGTGCCAGCAGTATATACAGTGTGGGGACTGCAACTAATGAAAAACTGTTTTTT
- | TRBJ2-5 | TRBV7-9 | TRBD2 | CASRPGGGLQETQYF | TGTGCCAGCCGCCCGGGAGGGGGACTCCAAGAGACCCAGTACTTC
once | TRBJ2-3 | TRBV9 | - | CASERSSTDTQYF | TGTGCCAGCGAGCGGTCTAGCACAGATACGCAGTATTTT
- | TRBJ1-1 | TRBV28 | - | CASSQSYTGTPEAFF | TGTGCCAGCAGTCAATCCTACACAGGGACCCCTGAAGCTTTCTTT
- | TRBJ2-7 | TRBV27 | - | CASSPDGIEQYF | TGTGCCAGCAGTCCCGACGGGATAGAGCAGTACTTC
- | TRBJ2-2 | TRBV6-4 | - | CASSDSMAGAGELFF | TGTGCCAGCAGTGACTCGATGGCGGGTGCCGGGGAGCTGTTTTTT
- | TRBJ1-5 | TRBV6-5 | - | CASSSLRFNQPQHF | TGTGCCAGCAGTTCCCTGAGGTTCAATCAGCCCCAGCATTTT
- | TRBJ1-5 | TRBV27 | - | CASSLGGVTQPQHF | TGTGCCAGCAGTTTAGGAGGGGTGACCCAGCCCCAGCATTTT
- | TRBJ1-5 | TRBV28 | - | CASETPSNQPQHF | TGTGCCAGCGAGACTCCTAGCAATCAGCCCCAGCATTTT
- | TRBJ2-3 | TRBV7-6 | TRBD2 | CASSLAGGADTQYF | TGTGCCAGCAGCTTAGCGGGGGGGGCAGATACGCAGTATTTT
- | TRBJ1-1 | TRBV29-1 | - | CSVRRVNTEAFF | TGCAGCGTAAGGCGGGTGAATACTGAAGCTTTCTTT
- | TRBJ2-2 | TRBV29-1 | - | CSVGPGRTKNTGELFF | TGCAGCGTTGGTCCTGGAAGGACTAAAAACACCGGGGAGCTGTTTTTT
- | TRBJ2-7 | TRBV6-5 | TRBD2 | CASSFSFSGGVYEQYF | TGTGCCAGCAGTTTCTCCTTTAGCGGGGGGGTCTACGAGCAGTACTTC
- | TRBJ2-5 | TRBV4-2 | TRBD2 | CASSQRLAGEGETQYF | TGTGCCAGCAGCCAAAGACTAGCGGGAGAGGGGGAGACCCAGTACTTC
- | TRBJ2-1 | TRBV28 | TRBD1 | CASSLGQHPYNEQFF | TGTGCCAGCAGTTTGGGACAGCATCCCTATAATGAGCAGTTCTTC
- | TRBJ2-1 | TRBV10-3 | - | CAISEDPGGHEQFF | TGTGCCATCAGTGAAGACCCTGGGGGCCATGAGCAGTTCTTC
- | TRBJ1-4 | TRBV5-1 | - | CASSLFHRATNEKLFF | TGCGCCAGCAGCTTGTTTCACAGAGCAACTAATGAAAAACTGTTTTTT
- | TRBJ2-1 | TRBV6-4 | - | CASSDEVSGSYNEQFF | TGTGCCAGCAGTGACGAGGTTTCCGGCTCCTACAATGAGCAGTTCTTC
- | TRBJ2-1 | TRBV7-8 | - | CASSLWDLIYNEQFF | TGTGCCAGCAGCTTATGGGACTTGATCTACAATGAGCAGTTCTTC
- | TRBJ2-7 | TRBV29-1 | - | CSVELTSSYEQYF | TGCAGCGTTGAATTGACTAGCTCCTACGAGCAGTACTTC
- | TRBJ2-1 | TRBV4-2 | - | CASSQDLGLASSYNEQFF | TGTGCCAGCAGCCAAGATTTGGGCCTAGCGAGCTCCTACAATGAGCAGTTCTTC
- | TRBJ1-2 | TRBV6-5 | - | CASSQRQPPNYGYTF | TGTGCCAGCAGCCAAAGACAGCCCCCCAACTATGGCTACACCTTC
- | TRBJ1-4 | TRBV6-5 | TRBD1 | CASSSRSGTGGEKLFF | TGTGCCAGCAGTTCACGTTCCGGGACAGGGGGGGAAAAACTGTTTTTT
few | TRBJ2-1 | TRBV27 | - | CASSLGQGLENEQFF | TGTGCCAGCAGTTTGGGCCAGGGACTCGAAAATGAGCAGTTCTTC
- | TRBJ1-1 | TRBV6-1 | - | CASSEDSPGLSMNTEAFF | TGTGCCAGCAGTGAAGATAGTCCAGGTTTATCAATGAACACTGAAGCTTTCTTT
- | TRBJ2-5 | TRBV11-2 | TRBD2 | CASSFSGGPQETQYF | TGTGCCAGCAGCTTTAGCGGGGGGCCACAAGAGACCCAGTACTTC
once | TRBJ1-1 | TRBV27 | - | CASRPILGGGTEAFF | TGTGCCAGCAGGCCTATCTTAGGGGGTGGAACTGAAGCTTTCTTT
- | TRBJ2-7 | TRBV27 | TRBD2 | CASTNSGRGYF | TGTGCCAGCACCAATAGCGGGAGAGGCTACTTC
- | TRBJ2-7 | TRBV5-4 | TRBD2 | CASSLGDSGPYEQYF | TGTGCCAGCAGCTTGGGTGATAGCGGGCCGTACGAGCAGTACTTC
- | TRBJ2-7 | TRBV27 | - | CASSSYRAYEQYF | TGTGCCAGCAGTTCATACAGAGCCTACGAGCAGTACTTC